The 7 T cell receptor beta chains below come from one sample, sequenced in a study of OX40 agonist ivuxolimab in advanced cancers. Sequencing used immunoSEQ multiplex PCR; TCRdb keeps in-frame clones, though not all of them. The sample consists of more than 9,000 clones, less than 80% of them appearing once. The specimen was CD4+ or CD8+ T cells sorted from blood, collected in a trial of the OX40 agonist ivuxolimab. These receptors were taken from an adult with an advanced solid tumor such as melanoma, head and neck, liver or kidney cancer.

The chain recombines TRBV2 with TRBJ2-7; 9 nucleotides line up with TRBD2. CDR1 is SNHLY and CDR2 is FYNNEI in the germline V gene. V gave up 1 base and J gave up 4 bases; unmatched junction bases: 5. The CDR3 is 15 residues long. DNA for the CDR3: TGTGCCAGCAGTGAAGGGCTAGCGGGGCTATACGAGCAGTACTTC. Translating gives CASSEGLAGLYEQYF. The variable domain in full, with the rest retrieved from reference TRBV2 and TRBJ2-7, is EPEVTQTPSHQVTQMGQEVILRCVPISNHLYFYWYRQILGQKVEFLVSFYNNEISEKSEIFDDQFSVERPDGSNFTLKIRSTKLEDSAMYFCASSEGLAGLYEQYFGPGTRLTVT.

The chain's CDR3 is CASSPLAGAEQFF. The CDR3 coding sequence is TGCGCCAGCAGCCCATTAGCGGGGGCTGAGCAGTTCTTC. The rearrangement uses TRBV5-1 and TRBJ2-1, with 9 bases matching TRBD2. Germline CDR1 reads SGHRS; CDR2 reads YFSETQ. The CDR3 consists of 13 residues. V was clipped by 4 bases and J by 9 bases; unmatched bases: 5.

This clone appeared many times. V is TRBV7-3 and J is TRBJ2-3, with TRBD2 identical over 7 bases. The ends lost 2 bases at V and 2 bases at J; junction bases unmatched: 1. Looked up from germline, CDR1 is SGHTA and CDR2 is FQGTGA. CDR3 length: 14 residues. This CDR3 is CASSLAGATDTQYF. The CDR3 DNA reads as TGTGCCAGCAGCTTAGCGGGAGCCACAGATACGCAGTATTTT.

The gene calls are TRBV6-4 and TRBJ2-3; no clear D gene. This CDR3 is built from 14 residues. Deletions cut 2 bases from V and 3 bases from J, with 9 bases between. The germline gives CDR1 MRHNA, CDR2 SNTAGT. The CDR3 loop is CASSDRAATDTQYF. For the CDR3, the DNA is TGTGCCAGCAGTGACAGGGCAGCGACAGATACGCAGTATTTT.

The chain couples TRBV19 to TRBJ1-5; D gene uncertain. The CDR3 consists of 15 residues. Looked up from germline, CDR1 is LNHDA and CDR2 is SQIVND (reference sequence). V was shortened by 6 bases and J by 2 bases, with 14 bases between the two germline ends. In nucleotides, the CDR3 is TGTGCCAGTAGGGCCTACCTCGGGGGCAATCAGCCCCAGCATTTT. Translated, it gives CASRAYLGGNQPQHF.

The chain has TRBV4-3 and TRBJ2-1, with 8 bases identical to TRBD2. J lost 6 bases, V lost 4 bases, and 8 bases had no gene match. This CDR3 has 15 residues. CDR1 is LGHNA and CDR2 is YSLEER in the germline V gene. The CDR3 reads CASSPAGVSGNEQFF. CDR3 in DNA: TGCGCCAGCAGCCCAGCGGGAGTATCGGGCAATGAGCAGTTCTTC.

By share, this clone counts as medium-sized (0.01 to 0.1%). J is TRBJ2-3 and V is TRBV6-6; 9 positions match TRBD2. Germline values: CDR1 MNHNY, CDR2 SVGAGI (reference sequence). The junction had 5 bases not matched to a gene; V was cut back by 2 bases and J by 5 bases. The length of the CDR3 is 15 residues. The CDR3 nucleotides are TGTGCCAGCAGTTACGTAGCGGGAGAAGTAGATACGCAGTATTTT. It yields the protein CASSYVAGEVDTQYF.